This passage covers 14 T cell receptor beta chains from one sample sequenced in a study of blood T cell repertoires in COVID-19. Sequencing was performed with immunoSEQ multiplex PCR; in TCRdb, only in-frame clones are kept and a portion is missing. The top ten hold around 2.1% of the sample, which has over 250,000 clones, 75% to 90% seen once. Sequencing was done on a sample of peripheral blood. Source of these receptors: a man in his fifties or sixties with acute or convalescent COVID-19.

This clone has only a few counts. The chain recombines TRBV19 with TRBJ1-5; a weak D match, TRBD1 (5 bases). V was pared by 0 bases and J by 0 bases, with 18 bases between. Germline V gene sequence: CDR1 LNHDA, CDR2 SQIVND (reference sequence). This CDR3 is 19 amino acids long. The CDR3 protein is CASSIDRGGADNSNQPQHF. CDR3 sequence (DNA): TGTGCCAGTAGTATAGATCGGGGCGGGGCCGACAATAGCAATCAGCCCCAGCATTTT.

A remark on this clone: The same CDR3 arises from other DNA sequences in this sample as well. The CDR3 loop is CASRLQGNTEAFF. In DNA, the CDR3 is TGTGCCAGCAGACTACAGGGGAACACTGAAGCTTTCTTT. The chain combines TRBV3-1 (or the pseudogene TRBV3-2) with TRBJ1-1, with TRBD1 as a possible D gene (6 bases). V lost 6 bases to trimming and J lost 1 base, with 9 bases between them. The CDR3 loop spans 13 amino acids. The germline CDR1 and CDR2 sequences are LGHDT and YNNKEL (reference sequence).

The chain's CDR3 is CAWSDSRNQPQHF. The CDR3, as DNA: TGTGCCTGGAGTGACAGCCGCAATCAGCCCCAGCATTTT. The chain has TRBV30 and TRBJ1-5; D remains ambiguous. The CDR3 runs 13 residues. Trimming removed 1 base at V and 2 bases at J, with 6 bases between. From germline, CDR1 is GTSNPN and CDR2 SVGIG (reference sequence).

The J gene is TRBJ2-7, the V gene TRBV27; the D gene is possibly TRBD2 (5 bases). CDR3 size: 13 residues. From germline, CDR1 is MNHEY and CDR2 SMNVEV (reference sequence). V was cut by 2 bases and J by 5 bases, with 10 bases left in between. The DNA of the CDR3 is TGTGCCAGCAGTTTACTGGCCGGGGACGAGCAGTACTTC. Translation gives CASSLLAGDEQYF.

This rearrangement joins TRBV9 to TRBJ1-2; TRBD1 matches at 7 bases. V lost 2 bases, J lost 0 bases, and 1 base stayed unmatched. CDR3 length equals 14 residues. Per germline, CDR1 SGDLS and CDR2 YYNGEE. The CDR3 here is CASSVTGANYGYTF. The CDR3 DNA reads as TGTGCCAGCAGCGTCACAGGGGCTAACTATGGCTACACCTTC.

The chain joins TRBV6-4 to TRBJ1-2, with no clear D. V lost 4 bases and J lost 4, with 13 bases in between. The CDR3 is made up of 14 amino acids. Looked up from germline, CDR1 is MRHNA and CDR2 is SNTAGT. DNA for the CDR3: TGTGCCAGCAGTGCCCGACCGGGAAGCTATGGCTACACCTTC. Translating it yields CASSARPGSYGYTF.

This chain links TRBV7-9 with TRBJ1-6; D gene uncertain. Germline CDR1 SEHNR, CDR2 FQNEAQ (reference sequence). CDR3 length equals 14 residues. Deletions cut 8 bases from V and 0 bases from J, with 8 bases between. CDR3 nucleotide sequence: TGTGCCAGCTCAGTAAGCTCCTATAATTCACCCCTCCACTTT. This gives the protein CASSVSSYNSPLHF.

The chain joins TRBV7-2 to TRBJ1-5; no clear D gene. V lost 2 bases and J lost 8, with 7 bases in between. Germline CDR1 SGHTA, CDR2 FQGNSA. The CDR3 length is 12 residues. Here the CDR3 reads CASSLYNKPQHF. The CDR3 DNA sequence: TGTGCCAGCAGCTTATACAACAAGCCCCAGCATTTT.

V usage is TRBV5-1 and J usage is TRBJ1-6; no definite D call. Germline V gives CDR1 SGHRS, CDR2 YFSETQ. The ends were cut back, 0 bases at V and 7 bases at J, with 11 bases in the middle. The CDR3 has 15 amino acids. As DNA, the CDR3 is TGCGCCAGCAGCTTGGGAGATTCGGGGAATTCACCCCTCCACTTT. As protein: CASSLGDSGNSPLHF.

This chain links TRBV11-3 with TRBJ2-5; 13 positions match TRBD2. Unmatched junction bases numbered 4, after V lost 5 bases and J lost 4 bases. The CDR3 runs to 15 residues. Germline V CDR1 and CDR2: SGHNT, YENEEA. In DNA, the CDR3 is TGTGCCAGCAGCGCCGGACTAGCGGGGGTAGAGACCCAGTACTTC. Translated: CASSAGLAGVETQYF.

The chain links TRBV6-1 to TRBJ1-5; D is unclear. The CDR3 consists of 14 residues. Trimming left V 2 bases short and J 9 bases short, with 14 bases between. Germline lookup yields CDR1 MNHNS and CDR2 SASEGT. CDR3 region: CASSESTAAGPQHF. The CDR3 DNA is TGTGCCAGCAGTGAATCAACAGCTGCGGGGCCCCAGCATTTT.

This clone was detected only a few times. The chain recombines TRBV9 with TRBJ1-2; D perhaps matches TRBD1 (5 bases). Per the germline V gene, CDR1 is SGDLS and CDR2 is YYNGEE. The CDR3 loop spans 17 amino acids. V was shortened by 0 bases and J by 6 bases, with 21 bases between the two germline ends. The CDR3 nucleotides read TGTGCCAGCAGCGTAGATTATATCGGGGGTAGGCCGGATGGCTACACCTTC. It encodes CASSVDYIGGRPDGYTF.

The chain links TRBV6-6 to TRBJ1-6; maybe TRBD1 (6 bases). V lost 7 bases and J lost 7, with 20 bases in between. Germline CDR1 MNHNY, CDR2 SVGAGI (reference sequence). The CDR3 runs 16 residues. CDR3 in amino acids: CASTPQGPLQNSPLHF. The CDR3 nucleotides are TGTGCCAGCACCCCACAGGGCCCTCTCCAAAATTCACCCCTCCACTTT.

The rearrangement uses TRBV3-1 (or the pseudogene TRBV3-2) and TRBJ1-1, with a tentative D call TRBD1 (5 bases). The germline V gene encodes CDR1 LGHDT and CDR2 YNNKEL (reference sequence). Trimming took 2 bases from V and 4 from J, leaving 20 bases between them. This CDR3 is 17 amino acids long. CDR3 residues: CASSQRGPGRRGTEAFF. The CDR3 DNA reads as TGTGCCAGCAGCCAACGTGGGCCGGGACGGAGGGGCACTGAAGCTTTCTTT.